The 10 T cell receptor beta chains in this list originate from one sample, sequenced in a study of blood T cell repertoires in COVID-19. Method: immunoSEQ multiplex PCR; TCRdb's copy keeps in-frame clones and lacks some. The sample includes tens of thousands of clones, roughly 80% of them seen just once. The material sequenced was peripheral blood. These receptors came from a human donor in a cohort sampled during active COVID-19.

CDR3 loop: CASSQDSQGARGNTIYF. The CDR3 DNA reads TGTGCCAGCAGCCAAGATTCTCAGGGGGCGCGCGGAAACACCATATATTTT. The V call is TRBV4-2, the J call TRBJ1-3; TRBD1 matches at 8 bases. J was trimmed by 4 bases and V by 0 bases; bases with no gene match: 8. Germline CDR1 and CDR2: LGHNA and YNFKEQ. The CDR3 runs 17 residues.

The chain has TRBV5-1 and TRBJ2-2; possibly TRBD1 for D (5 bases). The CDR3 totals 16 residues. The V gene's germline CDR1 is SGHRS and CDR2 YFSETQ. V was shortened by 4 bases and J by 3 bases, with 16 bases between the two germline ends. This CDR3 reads CASSASRALDTGELFF. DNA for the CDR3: TGCGCCAGCAGCGCCAGCAGGGCCCTGGACACCGGGGAGCTGTTTTTT.

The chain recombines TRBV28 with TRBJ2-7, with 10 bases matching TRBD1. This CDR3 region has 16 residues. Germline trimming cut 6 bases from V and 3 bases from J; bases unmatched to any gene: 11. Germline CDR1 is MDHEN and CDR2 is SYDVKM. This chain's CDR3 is CASSPWTGGEIYEQYF. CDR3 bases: TGTGCCAGCAGCCCCTGGACAGGGGGAGAAATCTACGAGCAGTACTTC.

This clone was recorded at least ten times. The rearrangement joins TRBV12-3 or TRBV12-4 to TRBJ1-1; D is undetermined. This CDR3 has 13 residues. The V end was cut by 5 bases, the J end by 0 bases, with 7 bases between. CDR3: CASSVQMNTEAFF. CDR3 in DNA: TGTGCCAGCAGTGTTCAGATGAACACTGAAGCTTTCTTT.

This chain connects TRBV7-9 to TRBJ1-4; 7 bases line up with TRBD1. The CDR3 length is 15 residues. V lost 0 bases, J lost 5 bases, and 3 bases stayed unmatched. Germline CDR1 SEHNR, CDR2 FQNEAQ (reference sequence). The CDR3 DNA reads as TGTGCCAGCAGCTTAGCCTACAGGGGCAATGAAAAACTGTTTTTT. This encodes CASSLAYRGNEKLFF.

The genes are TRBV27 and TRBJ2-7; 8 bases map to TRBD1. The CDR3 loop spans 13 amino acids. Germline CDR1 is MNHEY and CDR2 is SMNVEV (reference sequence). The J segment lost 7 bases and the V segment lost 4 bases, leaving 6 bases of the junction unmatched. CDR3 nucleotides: TGTGCCAGCAGTTGGGACAGGAGAGGAGAGCAGTACTTC. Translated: CASSWDRRGEQYF.

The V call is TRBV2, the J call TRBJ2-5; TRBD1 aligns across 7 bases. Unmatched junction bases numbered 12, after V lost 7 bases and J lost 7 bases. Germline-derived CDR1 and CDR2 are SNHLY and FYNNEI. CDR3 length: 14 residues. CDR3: CASTSEGARGTQYF. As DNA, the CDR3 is TGTGCCAGCACCTCCGAGGGGGCGAGGGGGACCCAGTACTTC.

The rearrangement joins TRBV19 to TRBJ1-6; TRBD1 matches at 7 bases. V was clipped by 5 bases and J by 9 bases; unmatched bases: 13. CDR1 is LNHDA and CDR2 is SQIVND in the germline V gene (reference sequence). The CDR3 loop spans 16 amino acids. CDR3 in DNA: TGTGCCAGTAGTGCCCGGACAGGCACCTCGGGTTCACCCCTCCACTTT. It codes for CASSARTGTSGSPLHF.

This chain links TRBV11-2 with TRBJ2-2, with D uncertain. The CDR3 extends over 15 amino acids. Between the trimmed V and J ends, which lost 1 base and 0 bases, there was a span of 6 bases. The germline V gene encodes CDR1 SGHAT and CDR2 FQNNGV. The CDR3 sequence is CASSLAVANTGELFF. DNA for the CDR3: TGTGCCAGCAGCTTAGCAGTCGCGAACACCGGGGAGCTGTTTTTT.

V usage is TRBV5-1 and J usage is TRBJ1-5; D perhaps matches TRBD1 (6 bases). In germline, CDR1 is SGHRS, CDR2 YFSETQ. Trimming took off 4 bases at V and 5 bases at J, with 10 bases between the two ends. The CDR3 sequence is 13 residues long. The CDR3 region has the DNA TGCGCCAGCAGCCTGACAGGAGATCAGCCCCAGCATTTT. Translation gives CASSLTGDQPQHF. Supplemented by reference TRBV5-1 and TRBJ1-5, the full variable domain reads KAGVTQTPRYLIKTRGQQVTLSCSPISGHRSVSWYQQTPGQGLQFLFEYFSETQRNKGNFPGRFSGRQFSNSRSEMNVSTLELGDSALYLCASSLTGDQPQHFGDGTRLSIL.